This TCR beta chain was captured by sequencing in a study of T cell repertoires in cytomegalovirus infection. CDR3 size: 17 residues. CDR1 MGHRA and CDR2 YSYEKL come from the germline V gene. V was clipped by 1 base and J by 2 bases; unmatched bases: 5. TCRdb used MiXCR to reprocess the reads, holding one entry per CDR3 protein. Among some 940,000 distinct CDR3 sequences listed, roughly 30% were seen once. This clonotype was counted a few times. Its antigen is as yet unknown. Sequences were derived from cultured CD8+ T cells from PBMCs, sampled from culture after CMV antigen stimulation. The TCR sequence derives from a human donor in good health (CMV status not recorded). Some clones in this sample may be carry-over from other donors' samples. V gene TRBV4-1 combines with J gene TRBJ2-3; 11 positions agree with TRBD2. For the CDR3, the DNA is TGCGCCAGCAGCCAAGTTTTAGCGGGGGGGGACACAGATACGCAGTATTTT. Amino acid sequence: CASSQVLAGGDTDTQYF.